These T cell receptor beta chains were read from a single sample in a study of siplizumab effects on memory and regulatory T cells. Data came from immunoSEQ multiplex PCR; TCRdb stores just in-frame clones and leaves some out. The sample has approximately 92,000 clones; roughly 94% are singletons. The sample taken for sequencing was non-Treg CD4+ T cells sorted from blood. All receptors derive from a human donor in good health. CDR3s include the opening cysteine and the closing phenylalanine or tryptophan. A D gene is named only where the DNA matches it firmly. The listing skips clone size in some rows; elsewhere it reads once, few, many or a size class.

v_gene,d_gene,j_gene,abundance,CDR3aa,CDR3nt
TRBV7-8,NA,TRBJ1-1,NA,CASSLGSRSRRQNEAFF,TGTGCCAGCAGCTTAGGCTCCAGATCCCGGCGACAGAATGAAGCTTTCTTT
TRBV5-1,NA,TRBJ2-7,NA,CASSSEIGAPYEQYF,TGCGCCAGCAGCTCAGAGATAGGGGCCCCCTACGAGCAGTACTTC
TRBV10-3,NA,TRBJ2-1,NA,CAISRDNEQFF,TGTGCCATCAGCCGAGACAATGAGCAGTTCTTC
TRBV18,TRBD2,TRBJ2-1,NA,CASSQGLAVYNEQFF,TGTGCCAGCTCACAAGGACTAGCGGTGTACAATGAGCAGTTCTTC
TRBV19,NA,TRBJ2-7,NA,CASSSRAPYEQYF,TGTGCCAGTAGTAGCAGGGCCCCCTACGAGCAGTACTTC
TRBV29-1,TRBD1,TRBJ2-7,NA,CSVEGQGRYEQYF,TGCAGCGTTGAAGGACAGGGACGCTACGAGCAGTACTTC
TRBV5-1,TRBD2,TRBJ2-1,NA,CASSVTSGYPNEQFF,TGCGCCAGCAGCGTGACTAGCGGGTATCCCAATGAGCAGTTCTTC
TRBV7-8,NA,TRBJ1-1,NA,CASRKPGLMNTEAFF,TGTGCCAGCAGGAAGCCGGGACTAATGAACACTGAAGCTTTCTTT
TRBV5-4,TRBD1,TRBJ2-2,NA,CASSLSGGATGELFF,TGTGCCAGCAGCTTGTCAGGGGGCGCGACCGGGGAGCTGTTTTTT
TRBV5-4,NA,TRBJ2-1,once,CASSAVGVAYEQFF,TGTGCCAGCAGCGCTGTGGGGGTGGCGTATGAGCAGTTCTTC
TRBV19,TRBD1,TRBJ1-1,NA,CASGGPGQGWNTEAFF,TGTGCCAGCGGGGGACCGGGACAGGGGTGGAACACTGAAGCTTTCTTT
TRBV19,TRBD1,TRBJ2-1,NA,CASDRGPGNEQFF,TGTGCCAGTGACAGGGGGCCTGGCAATGAGCAGTTCTTC
TRBV11-2,TRBD2,TRBJ2-7,NA,CASSPRLAGVYEQYF,TGTGCCAGCAGCCCTCGACTAGCGGGAGTCTACGAGCAGTACTTC
TRBV6-1,NA,TRBJ1-1,NA,CATRAASNTEAFF,TGTGCCACCCGGGCGGCGTCGAACACTGAAGCTTTCTTT
TRBV7-9,TRBD1,TRBJ2-2,once,CASSPRQGAGELFF,TGTGCCAGCAGCCCCCGACAGGGGGCCGGGGAGCTGTTTTTT
TRBV28,NA,TRBJ1-2,NA,CASSLGGGRGGYTF,TGTGCCAGCAGTTTGGGAGGGGGAAGGGGCGGCTACACCTTC
TRBV5-8,NA,TRBJ1-4,NA,CASSRHRGREKLFF,TGTGCCAGCAGCCGCCATAGAGGTAGAGAAAAACTGTTTTTT
TRBV18,NA,TRBJ1-1,NA,CASSPVAGSNTEAFF,TGTGCCAGCTCACCAGTGGCGGGGTCGAACACTGAAGCTTTCTTT
TRBV7-2,NA,TRBJ2-1,NA,CASSSPSGTFYNEQFF,TGTGCCAGCAGCTCCCCTTCCGGGACTTTCTACAATGAGCAGTTCTTC
TRBV7-6,TRBD1,TRBJ2-2,NA,CASSLGTGGEGELFF,TGTGCCAGCAGCTTAGGGACAGGGGGCGAGGGGGAGCTGTTTTTT
TRBV5-1,TRBD2,TRBJ2-7,NA,CASARGEGYEQYF,TGCGCCAGCGCGCGGGGGGAAGGCTACGAGCAGTACTTC
TRBV5-6,TRBD1,TRBJ2-7,NA,CASSLGLDRASSYEQYF,TGTGCCAGCAGCTTGGGGCTCGACAGGGCCTCGTCCTACGAGCAGTACTTC
TRBV28,NA,TRBJ1-2,NA,CASSSSGRTRGYTF,TGTGCCAGCAGTTCATCCGGACGGACGCGCGGCTACACCTTC
TRBV5-1,TRBD1,TRBJ2-3,NA,CASSFRGTDTQYF,TGCGCCAGCAGTTTCAGGGGGACAGATACGCAGTATTTT
TRBV9,NA,TRBJ1-1,NA,CASSVTVNTEAFF,TGTGCCAGCAGCGTAACGGTGAACACTGAAGCTTTCTTT
TRBV9,TRBD1,TRBJ1-2,NA,CASSVIIRRTGGTEGYTF,TGTGCCAGCAGCGTTATTATTCGTAGGACAGGGGGCACGGAAGGCTACACCTTC
TRBV7-9,TRBD1,TRBJ1-2,NA,CASSSGQGLYGYTF,TGTGCCAGCAGCTCTGGACAGGGGCTCTATGGCTACACCTTC
TRBV11-1,NA,TRBJ2-7,NA,CASSLQGGGGKYEQYF,TGTGCCAGCAGCTTACAGGGTGGAGGTGGGAAATACGAGCAGTACTTC
TRBV4-2,NA,TRBJ1-2,NA,CASSQYRVSGGYTF,TGTGCCAGCAGCCAATATAGGGTTTCAGGGGGCTACACCTTC
TRBV10-1,TRBD2,TRBJ2-5,NA,CASSERGRQVYGETQYF,TGCGCCAGCAGTGAGCGCGGGAGGCAGGTATATGGGGAGACCCAGTACTTC
TRBV5-1,TRBD2,TRBJ2-5,NA,CASSLSAGEETQYF,TGCGCCAGCAGCTTGTCGGCGGGGGAAGAGACCCAGTACTTC
TRBV9,NA,TRBJ2-1,NA,CASSRLENEQFF,TGTGCCAGCAGCCGACTAGAGAATGAGCAGTTCTTC
TRBV18,NA,TRBJ2-3,NA,CASSPPSRWDTQYF,TGTGCCAGCTCACCACCGTCCCGATGGGATACGCAGTATTTT
TRBV11-2,TRBD2,TRBJ2-5,NA,CASRGFASGKETQYF,TGTGCCAGCAGAGGTTTTGCTAGCGGGAAAGAGACCCAGTACTTC
TRBV7-8,NA,TRBJ1-6,NA,CASSLVGTSPLHF,TGTGCCAGCAGCTTAGTGGGTACCTCACCCCTCCACTTT
TRBV27,TRBD2,TRBJ2-5,NA,CASSFSGRPPETQYF,TGTGCCAGCAGTTTTAGCGGGAGGCCCCCAGAGACCCAGTACTTC